These 2 T cell receptor beta chains originate from one sample sequenced in a study of CD8 T cells in Susac syndrome. Reverse transcription of roughly 0.5 to 1 ug RNA was carried out with random hexamers. TCRdb re-called the immunoSEQ multiplex PCR reads through MiXCR, storing one row per CDR3 protein. The sample contains approximately 100,000 distinct CDR3 sequences, 80% to 95% of which appear only once. The sequenced sample was CD8+ T cells from PBMCs. These receptors all come from a human donor in good health.

This rearrangement joins TRBV6-1 to TRBJ2-7, with 7 bases identical to TRBD1. Germline V gene data show CDR1 as MNHNS and CDR2 as SASEGT. Trimming took 1 base from V and 12 from J; bases not matched to a gene: 12. This CDR3 has 14 amino acids. The CDR3 DNA reads TGTGCCAGCAGTGAAGATAGGACAGGTCTCCGGCCGTACTTC. Amino acids: CASSEDRTGLRPYF.

About this clonotype itself: The junction differs from germline at one of its ends, possibly a read error. The V gene is TRBV5-1, the J gene TRBJ2-3; D gene ambiguous. Germline CDR1 reads SGHRS; CDR2 reads YFSETQ. This CDR3 is built from 12 residues. CDR3 protein: CASSLTTDTRYF. The CDR3 nucleotides read TGCGCCAGCAGCTTGACAACAGATACGCGGTATTTT.